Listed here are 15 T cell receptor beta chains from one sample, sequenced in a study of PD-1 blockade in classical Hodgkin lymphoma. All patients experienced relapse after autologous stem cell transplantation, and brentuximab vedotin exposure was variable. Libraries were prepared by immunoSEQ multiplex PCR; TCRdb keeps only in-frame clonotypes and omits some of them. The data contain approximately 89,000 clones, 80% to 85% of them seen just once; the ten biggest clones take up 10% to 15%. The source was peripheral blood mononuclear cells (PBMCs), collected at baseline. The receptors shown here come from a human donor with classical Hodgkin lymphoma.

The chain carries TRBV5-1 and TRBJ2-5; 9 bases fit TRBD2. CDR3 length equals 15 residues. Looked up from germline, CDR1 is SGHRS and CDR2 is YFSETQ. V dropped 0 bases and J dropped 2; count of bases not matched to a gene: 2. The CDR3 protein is CASSLVAGAQETQYF. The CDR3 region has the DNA TGCGCCAGCAGCTTGGTAGCGGGGGCACAAGAGACCCAGTACTTC.

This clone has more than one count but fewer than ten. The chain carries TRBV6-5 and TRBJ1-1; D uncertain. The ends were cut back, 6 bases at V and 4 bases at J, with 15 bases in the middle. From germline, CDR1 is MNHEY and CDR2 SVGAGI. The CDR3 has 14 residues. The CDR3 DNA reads TGTGCCAGCAGCCCCGTGGGAGGGCTCACTGAAGCTTTCTTT. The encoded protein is CASSPVGGLTEAFF.

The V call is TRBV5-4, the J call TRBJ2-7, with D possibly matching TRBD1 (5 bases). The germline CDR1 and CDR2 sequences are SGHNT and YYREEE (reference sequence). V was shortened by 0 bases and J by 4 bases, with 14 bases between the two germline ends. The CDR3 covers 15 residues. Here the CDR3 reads CASSLAVGDGYEQYF. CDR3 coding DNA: TGTGCCAGCAGCTTGGCGGTAGGGGATGGGTACGAGCAGTACTTC.

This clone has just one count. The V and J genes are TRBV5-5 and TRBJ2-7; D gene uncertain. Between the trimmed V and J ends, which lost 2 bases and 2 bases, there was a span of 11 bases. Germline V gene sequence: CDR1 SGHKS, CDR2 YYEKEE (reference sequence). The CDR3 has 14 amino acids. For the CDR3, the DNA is TGTGCCAGCAGCTTCCACAGCGTTGCCTACGAGCAGTACTTC. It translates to CASSFHSVAYEQYF. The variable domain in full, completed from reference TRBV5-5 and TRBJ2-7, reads DAGVTQSPTHLIKTRGQQVTLRCSPISGHKSVSWYQQVLGQGPQFIFQYYEKEERGRGNFPDRFSARQFPNYSSELNVNALLLGDSALYLCASSFHSVAYEQYFGPGTRLTVT.

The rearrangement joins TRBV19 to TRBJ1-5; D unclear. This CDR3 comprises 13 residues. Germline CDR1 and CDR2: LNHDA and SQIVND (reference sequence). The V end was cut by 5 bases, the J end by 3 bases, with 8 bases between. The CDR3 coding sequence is TGTGCCAGTAGTGAGACTTTCAATCAGCCCCAGCATTTT. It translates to CASSETFNQPQHF.

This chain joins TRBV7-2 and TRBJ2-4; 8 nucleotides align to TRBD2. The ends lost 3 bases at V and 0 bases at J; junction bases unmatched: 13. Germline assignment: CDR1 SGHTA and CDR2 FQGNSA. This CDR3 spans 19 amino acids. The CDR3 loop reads CASSFLGAHSGIAKNIQYF. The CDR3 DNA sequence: TGTGCCAGCAGCTTCCTTGGGGCCCATAGCGGGATAGCCAAAAACATTCAGTACTTC.

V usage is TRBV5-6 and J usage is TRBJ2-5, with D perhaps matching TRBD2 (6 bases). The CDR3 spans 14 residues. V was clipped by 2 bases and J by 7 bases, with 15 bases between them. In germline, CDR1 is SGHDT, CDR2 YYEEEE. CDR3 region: CASSLGTAHRTQYF. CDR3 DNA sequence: TGTGCCAGCAGCTTAGGGACTGCTCATCGGACCCAGTACTTC.

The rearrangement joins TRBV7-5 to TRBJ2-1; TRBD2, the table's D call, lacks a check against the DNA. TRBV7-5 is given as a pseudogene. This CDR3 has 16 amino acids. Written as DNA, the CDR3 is TGTGTCAGAAGCTTAGTACGGGAGTGGTCCTACAATGAGCAGTTCTTC. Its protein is CVRSLVREWSYNEQFF.

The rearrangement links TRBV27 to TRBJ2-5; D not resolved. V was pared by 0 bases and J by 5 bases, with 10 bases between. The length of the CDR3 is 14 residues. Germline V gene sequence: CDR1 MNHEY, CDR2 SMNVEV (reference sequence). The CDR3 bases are TGTGCCAGCAGTTTATCGGTAGGATGGGAGACCCAGTACTTC. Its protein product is CASSLSVGWETQYF.

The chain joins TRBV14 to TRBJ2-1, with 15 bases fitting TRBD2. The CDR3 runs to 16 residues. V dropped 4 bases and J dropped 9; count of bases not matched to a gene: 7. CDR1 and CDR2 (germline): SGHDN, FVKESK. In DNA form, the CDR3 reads TGTGCCAGCAGCCCTGGACTAGCGGGAGGGCCCAGTGAGCAGTTCTTC. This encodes CASSPGLAGGPSEQFF.

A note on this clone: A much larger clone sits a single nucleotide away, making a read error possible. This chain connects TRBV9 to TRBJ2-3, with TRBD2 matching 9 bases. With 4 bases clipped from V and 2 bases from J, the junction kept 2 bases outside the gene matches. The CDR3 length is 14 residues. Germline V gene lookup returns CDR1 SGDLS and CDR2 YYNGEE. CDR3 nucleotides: TGTGCCAGCAGCAGCGGGAGGTCCACAGATACGCAGTATTTT. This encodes CASSSGRSTDTQYF.

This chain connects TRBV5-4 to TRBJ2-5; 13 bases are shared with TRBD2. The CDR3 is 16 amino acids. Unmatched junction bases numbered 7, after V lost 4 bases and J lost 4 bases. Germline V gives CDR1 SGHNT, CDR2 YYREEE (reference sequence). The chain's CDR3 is CASSGTSGREGETQYF. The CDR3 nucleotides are TGTGCCAGCAGCGGCACTAGCGGGAGGGAGGGAGAGACCCAGTACTTC.

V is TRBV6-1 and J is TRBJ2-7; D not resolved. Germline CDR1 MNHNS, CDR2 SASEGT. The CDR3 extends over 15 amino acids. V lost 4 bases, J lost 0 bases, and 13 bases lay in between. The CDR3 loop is CASSVGPLSSYEQYF. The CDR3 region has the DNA TGTGCCAGCAGTGTAGGGCCGCTTAGCTCCTACGAGCAGTACTTC.

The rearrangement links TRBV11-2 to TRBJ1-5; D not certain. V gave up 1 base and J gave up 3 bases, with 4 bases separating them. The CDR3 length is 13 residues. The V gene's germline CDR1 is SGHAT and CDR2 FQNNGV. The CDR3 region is CASSLVPNQPQHF. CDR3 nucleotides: TGTGCCAGCAGCTTAGTACCCAATCAGCCCCAGCATTTT.

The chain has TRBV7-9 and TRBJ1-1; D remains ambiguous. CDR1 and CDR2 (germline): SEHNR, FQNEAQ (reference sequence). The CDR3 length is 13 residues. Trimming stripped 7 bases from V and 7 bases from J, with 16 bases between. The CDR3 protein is CASKKGVFNEAFF. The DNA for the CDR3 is TGTGCCAGCAAGAAAGGTGTCTTCAATGAAGCTTTCTTT.